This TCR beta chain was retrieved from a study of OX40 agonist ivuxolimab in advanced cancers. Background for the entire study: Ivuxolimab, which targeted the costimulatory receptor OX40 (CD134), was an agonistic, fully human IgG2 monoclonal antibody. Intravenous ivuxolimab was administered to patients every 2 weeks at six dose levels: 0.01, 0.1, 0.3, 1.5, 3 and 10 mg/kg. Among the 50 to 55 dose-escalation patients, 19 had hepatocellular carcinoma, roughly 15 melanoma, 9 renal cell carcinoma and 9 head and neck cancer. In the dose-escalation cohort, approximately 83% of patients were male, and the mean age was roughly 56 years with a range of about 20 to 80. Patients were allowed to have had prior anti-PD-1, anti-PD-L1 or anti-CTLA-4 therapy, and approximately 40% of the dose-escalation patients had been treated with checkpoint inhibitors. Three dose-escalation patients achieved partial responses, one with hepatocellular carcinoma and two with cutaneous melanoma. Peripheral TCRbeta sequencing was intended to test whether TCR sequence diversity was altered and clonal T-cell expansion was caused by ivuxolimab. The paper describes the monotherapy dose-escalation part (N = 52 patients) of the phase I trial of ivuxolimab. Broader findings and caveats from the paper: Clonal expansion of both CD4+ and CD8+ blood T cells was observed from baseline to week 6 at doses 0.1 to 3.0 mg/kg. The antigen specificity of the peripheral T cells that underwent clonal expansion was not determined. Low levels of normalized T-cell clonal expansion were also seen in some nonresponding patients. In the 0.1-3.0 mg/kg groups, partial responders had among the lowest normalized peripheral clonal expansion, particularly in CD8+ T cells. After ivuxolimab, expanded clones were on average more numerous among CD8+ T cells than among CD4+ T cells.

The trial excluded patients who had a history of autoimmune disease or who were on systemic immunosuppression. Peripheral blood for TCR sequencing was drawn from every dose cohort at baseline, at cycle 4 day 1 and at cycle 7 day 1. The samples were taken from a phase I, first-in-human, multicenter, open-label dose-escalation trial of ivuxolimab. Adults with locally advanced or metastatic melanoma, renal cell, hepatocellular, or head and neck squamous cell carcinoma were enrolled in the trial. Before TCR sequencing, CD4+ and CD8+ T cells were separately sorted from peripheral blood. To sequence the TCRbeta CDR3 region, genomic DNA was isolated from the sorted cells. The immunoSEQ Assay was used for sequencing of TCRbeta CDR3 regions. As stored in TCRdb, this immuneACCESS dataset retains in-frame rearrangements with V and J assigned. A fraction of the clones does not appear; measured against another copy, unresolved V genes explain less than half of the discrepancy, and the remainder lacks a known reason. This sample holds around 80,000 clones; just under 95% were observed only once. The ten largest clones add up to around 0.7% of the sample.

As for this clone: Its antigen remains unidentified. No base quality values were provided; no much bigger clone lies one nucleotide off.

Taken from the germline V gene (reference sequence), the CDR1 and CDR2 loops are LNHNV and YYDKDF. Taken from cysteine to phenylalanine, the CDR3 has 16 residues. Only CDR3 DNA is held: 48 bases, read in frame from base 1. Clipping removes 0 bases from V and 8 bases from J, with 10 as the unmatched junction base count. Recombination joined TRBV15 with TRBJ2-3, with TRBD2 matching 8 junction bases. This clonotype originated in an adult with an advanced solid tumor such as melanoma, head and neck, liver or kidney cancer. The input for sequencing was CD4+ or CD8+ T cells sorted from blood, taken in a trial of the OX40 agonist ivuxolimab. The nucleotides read TGTGCCACCAGCAGAGAAGGTAGCGGGACCGTAAGTACGCAGTATTTT. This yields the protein CATSREGSGTVSTQYF. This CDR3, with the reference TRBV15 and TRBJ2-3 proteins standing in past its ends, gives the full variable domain DAMVIQNPRYQVTQFGKPVTLSCSQTLNHNVMYWYQQKSSQAPKLLFHYYDKDFNNEADTPDNFQSRRPNTSFCFLDIRSPGLGDTAMYLCATSREGSGTVSTQYFGPGTRLTVL.